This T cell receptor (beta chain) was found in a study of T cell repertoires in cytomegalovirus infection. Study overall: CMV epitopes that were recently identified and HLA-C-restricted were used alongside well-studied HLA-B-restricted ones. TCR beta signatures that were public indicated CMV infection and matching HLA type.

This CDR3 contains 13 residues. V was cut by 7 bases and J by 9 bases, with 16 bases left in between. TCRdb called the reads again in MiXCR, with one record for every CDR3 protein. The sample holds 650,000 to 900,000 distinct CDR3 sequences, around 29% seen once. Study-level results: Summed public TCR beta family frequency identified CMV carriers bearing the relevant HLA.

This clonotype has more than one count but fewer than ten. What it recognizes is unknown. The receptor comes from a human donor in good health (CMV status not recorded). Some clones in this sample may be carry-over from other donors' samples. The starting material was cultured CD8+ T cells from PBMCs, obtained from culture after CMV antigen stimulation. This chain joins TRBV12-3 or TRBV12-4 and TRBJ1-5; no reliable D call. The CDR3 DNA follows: TGTGCCAGCAATTTGGACCGCGAATGGCCCCAGCATTTT. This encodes CASNLDREWPQHF.